Listed below are T cell receptor beta chains from one sample, sequenced in a study of T-cell reconstitution after alpha-beta-depleted transplantation in children. In TCRdb, the PCR reads were re-called with MiXCR into one record per CDR3 protein. The data contain about 110,000 distinct CDR3 sequences, about 9.3% of them singletons. Material: PBMCs from the stem cell graft donor, obtained from the stem cell graft. These receptors were taken from a human donor who donated a stem cell graft to a child with acute lymphoblastic leukemia. The CDR3 runs from the conserved cysteine through the conserved F or W. The order of the fields is D gene, J gene, V gene, clone size, CDR3 DNA, CDR3 protein. A D gene is named only where the DNA matches it firmly. Size is omitted from some rows. Given values are once, few, many or a class for expanded clones.

TRBD2 | TRBJ2-3 | TRBV12-3/TRBV12-4 | - | TGTGCCATCAGTTTTCCCCGCGGACGGAGCGGGGCGAGCACAGATACGCAGTATTTT | CAISFPRGRSGASTDTQYF
- | TRBJ2-7 | TRBV28 | many | TGTGCCAGCAGTACCTTAATCCTCCACGAGCAGTACTTC | CASSTLILHEQYF
- | TRBJ1-2 | TRBV29-1 | many | TGCAGCGTTGAAGATCGGGGGACGGGCAGCTTCTATGGCTACACCTTC | CSVEDRGTGSFYGYTF
TRBD1 | TRBJ1-2 | TRBV28 | many | TGTGCCAGCACAGAGACAGGGGTCTATGGCTACACCTTC | CASTETGVYGYTF
- | TRBJ2-1 | TRBV7-2 | few | TGTGCCAGCAGCTTCGGGGAGGCCGGGTATATGCCGGATGAGCAGTTCTTC | CASSFGEAGYMPDEQFF
- | TRBJ1-1 | TRBV6-1 | many | TGTGCCAGCAGCCGACAAGTAAACACTGAAGCTTTCTTT | CASSRQVNTEAFF
TRBD1 | TRBJ1-6 | TRBV20-1 | many | TGCAGTGCCCGGCCGATCGGACAGGGCCCTTATAATTCACCCCTCCACTTT | CSARPIGQGPYNSPLHF
- | TRBJ2-2 | TRBV5-1 | many | TGCGCCAGCAGCTTGATGTTAGGGGGGCAGGCCGGGGAGCTGTTTTTT | CASSLMLGGQAGELFF
- | TRBJ2-4 | TRBV28 | - | TGTGCCAGCAGTACGGGACCGTTGGGCAAAAACATTCAGTACTTC | CASSTGPLGKNIQYF
- | TRBJ2-7 | TRBV5-1 | many | TGCGCCAGCAGCTTGGACAGGCCGGCCGTGGGGCAGTACTTC | CASSLDRPAVGQYF
- | TRBJ2-2 | TRBV20-1 | many | TGCAGTGCTAGGGGACTGAACACCGGGGAGCTGTTTTTT | CSARGLNTGELFF
- | TRBJ1-2 | TRBV30 | many | TGTGCCTGGAGTGTCGGACAGAGAAACTATGGCTACACCTTC | CAWSVGQRNYGYTF
- | TRBJ2-3 | TRBV20-1 | many | TGCAGTGCCATAACTCTCCGGGACACCTACACAGATACGCAGTATTTT | CSAITLRDTYTDTQYF
- | TRBJ2-1 | TRBV7-9 | many | TGTGCCAGCAGCTCGTCAACAGGTATTTACAATGAGCAGTTCTTC | CASSSSTGIYNEQFF
TRBD2 | TRBJ2-1 | TRBV9 | many | TGTGCCAGCAGCCCCTCCGGGGGGGCCAACGAGCAGTTCTTC | CASSPSGGANEQFF
TRBD2 | TRBJ2-3 | TRBV29-1 | many | TGCAGCGTTGTTACGGGGGGGTCGGATACGCAGTATTTT | CSVVTGGSDTQYF
TRBD1 | TRBJ1-1 | TRBV20-1 | many | TGCAGTGCTAGAGCCCCGACGGACAGGGGGAGGACTGAAGCTTTCTTT | CSARAPTDRGRTEAFF
- | TRBJ1-4 | TRBV5-6 | many | TGTGCCAGCAGCTTTGGAGCAACTAATGAAAAACTGTTTTTT | CASSFGATNEKLFF